This T cell receptor (beta chain) derives from a study of low-dose radiotherapy and immunotherapy resistance in tumors. CDR3 length: 15 residues. Germline V gives CDR1 SGHRS, CDR2 YFSETQ. Losses at the gene ends were 0 bases for V and 8 bases for J; bases not matched to a gene: 9. Donors received a regimen that comprised nivolumab, ipilimumab, aspirin, low-dose cyclophosphamide and low-dose radiotherapy. TRAV- and TRBV-specific primers primed first-strand cDNA, covering alpha and beta chains. PCR amplification of the TCRs was performed with Phusion for 20 PCR cycles, and it relied on a constant-region primer together with a V-primer adapter. From the reads, TCRdb called clonotypes with MiXCR, one entry per CDR3 protein. The sample shows about 12,000 distinct CDR3 sequences, about four fifths of them seen only once.

The clonotype comes from a human donor with advanced metastatic prostate, ovarian, gallbladder or colorectal cancer (not recorded which). This table probably holds off-target reads from a library built for another chain. The chain recombines TRBV5-1 with TRBJ2-5, with 8 bases identical to TRBD1. The chain's CDR3 is CASSLAQDRASTQYF. The CDR3 DNA sequence: TGCGCCAGCAGCTTGGCCCAGGACAGGGCTTCTACCCAGTACTTC.